Below, 20 T cell receptor beta chains from the same sample are listed, as sequenced in a study of identifying expanded T cells in peripheral blood. Only in-frame clones appear in the TCRdb table, and some are missing; sequencing was by immunoSEQ multiplex PCR. Here the sample spans some 99,000 clones, 88% being singletons. The sample taken for sequencing was blood. The receptors were sampled from a person aged 18 to 70 in good health.

The chain is built from TRBV18 and TRBJ2-1, with 9 bases lining up with TRBD1. The CDR3 is made up of 16 amino acids. Looked up from germline, CDR1 is KGHSH and CDR2 is LQKENI. With V trimmed by 2 bases and J by 7 bases, 9 bases remained unmatched. The CDR3 DNA reads TGTGCCAGCTCACCATTAACACAGGGGGCGATAAATGAGCAGTTCTTC. This encodes CASSPLTQGAINEQFF. The full variable domain, its missing parts supplied by reference TRBV18 and TRBJ2-1, is NAGVMQNPRHLVRRRGQEARLRCSPMKGHSHVYWYRQLPEEGLKFMVYLQKENIIDESGMPKERFSAEFPKEGPSILRIQQVVRGDSAAYFCASSPLTQGAINEQFFGPGTRLTVL.

The chain employs TRBV5-1 and TRBJ1-1; 7 bases agree with TRBD1. CDR1 and CDR2 from the germline V gene are SGHRS and YFSETQ. With 2 bases clipped from V and 1 base from J, the junction kept 2 bases outside the gene matches. This CDR3 has 14 residues. This CDR3 is CASSFRGENTEAFF. The CDR3 DNA is TGCGCCAGCAGCTTCAGGGGGGAGAACACTGAAGCTTTCTTT.

The chain joins TRBV5-4 to TRBJ1-2; TRBD1 aligns across 11 bases. The junction had 4 bases not matched to a gene; V was cut back by 4 bases and J by 5 bases. This CDR3 comprises 14 residues. The V gene's germline CDR1 is SGHNT and CDR2 YYREEE (reference sequence). As DNA, the CDR3 is TGTGCCAGCAGCGGGACAGGGGGATCGTATGGCTACACCTTC. Translated: CASSGTGGSYGYTF.

J is TRBJ2-5 and V is TRBV27; TRBD2 aligns across 8 bases. The CDR3 covers 16 residues. CDR1 is MNHEY and CDR2 is SMNVEV in the germline V gene (reference sequence). Losses at the gene ends were 5 bases for V and 2 bases for J; bases not matched to a gene: 10. The CDR3 region is CASSPSAGVYQETQYF. CDR3 DNA sequence: TGTGCCAGCAGTCCTTCAGCGGGGGTGTATCAAGAGACCCAGTACTTC.

This clone was counted only a few times. V is TRBV6-5 and J is TRBJ2-1; D might be TRBD2 (7 bases). The CDR3 runs 15 residues. Trimming shortened V by 7 bases and J by 8 bases, and 21 bases separated the two germline ends. CDR1 is MNHEY, CDR2 SVGAGI, per germline. CDR3 residues: CASTGSGAGADEQFF. In DNA form, the CDR3 reads TGTGCCAGCACCGGGAGCGGGGCAGGGGCCGATGAGCAGTTCTTC.

The chain has TRBV29-1 and TRBJ2-5; 8 bases line up with TRBD1. The trim removed 4 bases at V and 7 bases at J, leaving 14 bases unmatched. CDR3 length equals 15 residues. Germline CDR1 SQVTM, CDR2 ANQGSEA. The CDR3 nucleotides are TGCAGCGTTGCATTTGGCAGGGGGCTGGTAGGGACCCAGTACTTC. Protein: CSVAFGRGLVGTQYF.

This chain uses TRBV7-9 with TRBJ2-7; 14 positions agree with TRBD2. Losses at the gene ends were 6 bases for V and 6 bases for J; bases not matched to a gene: 7. The CDR3 sequence is 15 residues long. From germline, CDR1 is SEHNR and CDR2 FQNEAQ (reference sequence). The CDR3 nucleotides read TGTGCCAGCAGGCCACCGGGACTAGCGGGAGCCGAGCAGTACTTC. It translates to CASRPPGLAGAEQYF.

The rearrangement links TRBV30 to TRBJ2-1; D is uncertain. The length of the CDR3 is 11 residues. Germline CDR1 is GTSNPN and CDR2 is SVGIG (reference sequence). Trimming stripped 2 bases from V and 10 bases from J, with 9 bases between. The CDR3: CAWSKVWEQFF. The CDR3 DNA follows: TGTGCCTGGAGTAAGGTCTGGGAGCAGTTCTTC.

The CDR3 DNA sequence: TGTGCCAGCAGCCTGGGGGGACAGGGTAACACCGGGGAGCTGTTTTTT. This gives the protein CASSLGGQGNTGELFF. The chain carries TRBV7-2 and TRBJ2-2; 9 bases match TRBD1. CDR1 is SGHTA and CDR2 is FQGNSA in the germline V gene. The CDR3 has 16 amino acids. Trimming cost V 5 bases and J 2 bases; bases outside gene matches: 6.

V usage is TRBV4-1 and J usage is TRBJ2-1; D is possibly TRBD1 or TRBD2 (5 bases each). V dropped 5 bases and J dropped 15 bases, with 23 bases sitting between them. The germline gives CDR1 MGHRA, CDR2 YSYEKL. There are 14 residues in the CDR3. The CDR3 bases are TGCGCCAGCAGCTTGAACGATGAGGGGACCCTGGGGTTCTTC. As protein: CASSLNDEGTLGFF.

Regarding this clone: This may be a read error, as it is one base from a much larger clone. V gene TRBV28 combines with J gene TRBJ1-5; D might be TRBD1 (5 bases). In germline, CDR1 is MDHEN, CDR2 SYDVKM. The CDR3 covers 14 residues. The DNA for the CDR3 is TGTGCCAGCAGGAGTTACAGGTCCAATCAGCCCCGGCATTTT. It encodes CASRSYRSNQPRHF. The complete variable domain, with remaining parts taken from reference TRBV28 and TRBJ1-5, reads DVKVTQSSRYLVKRTGEKVFLECVQDMDHENMFWYRQDPGLGLRLIYFSYDVKMKEKGDIPEGYSVSREKKERFSLILESASTNQTSMYLCASRSYRSNQPRHFGDGTRLSIL.

V gene TRBV14 combines with J gene TRBJ2-4; maybe TRBD2 (6 bases). The CDR3 spans 14 residues. Germline values: CDR1 SGHDN, CDR2 FVKESK. V lost 4 bases, J lost 3 bases, and 10 bases lay in between. The CDR3 DNA reads TGTGCCAGCAGCCGAGCCGGGAGCAAAAACATTCAGTACTTC. Translation: CASSRAGSKNIQYF.

The V gene is TRBV2, the J gene TRBJ2-2, with TRBD1 as a possible D gene (6 bases). The CDR3 loop spans 11 amino acids. CDR1 is SNHLY and CDR2 is FYNNEI in the germline V gene. Between the trimmed V and J ends, which lost 10 bases and 6 bases, there was a span of 9 bases. As DNA, the CDR3 is TGTGCCAAGCAGGGGCCCGGGGAGCTGTTTTTT. Translating gives CAKQGPGELFF. Combining the CDR3 with reference TRBV2 and TRBJ2-2 gives the whole variable domain EPEVTQTPSHQVTQMGQEVILRCVPISNHLYFYWYRQILGQKVEFLVSFYNNEISEKSEIFDDQFSVERPDGSNFTLKIRSTKLEDSAMYFCAKQGPGELFFGEGSRLTVL.

The CDR3 protein is CASSSTSSNQPQHF. The CDR3 DNA is TGTGCCAGCAGTTCGACCTCAAGCAATCAGCCCCAGCATTTT. The chain is built from TRBV27 and TRBJ1-5; D ambiguous. V was trimmed by 4 bases and J by 1 base, leaving 8 bases between them. Germline V CDR1 and CDR2: MNHEY, SMNVEV (reference sequence). The CDR3 contains 14 residues.

J is TRBJ2-7 and V is TRBV7-8; maybe TRBD1 (6 bases). Germline V gene sequence: CDR1 SGHVS, CDR2 FQNEAQ. Trimming pared 3 bases from V and 2 bases from J, leaving 8 bases between. The CDR3 has 13 residues. The CDR3 sequence: CASSFRDTYEQYF. The CDR3 region has the DNA TGTGCCAGCAGCTTCCGGGACACCTACGAGCAGTACTTC.

The gene calls are TRBV5-1 and TRBJ2-7, with no clear D. The germline gives CDR1 SGHRS, CDR2 YFSETQ. V lost 2 bases, J lost 3 bases, and 9 bases lay in between. There are 13 residues in the CDR3. The CDR3 loop is CASSFGGYYEQYF. The CDR3 DNA sequence: TGCGCCAGCAGCTTCGGCGGATACTACGAGCAGTACTTC.

This chain uses TRBV5-6 with TRBJ1-4; D gene uncertain. The CDR3 loop spans 17 amino acids. V was clipped by 3 bases and J by 0 bases, with 15 bases between them. Germline-derived CDR1 and CDR2 are SGHDT and YYEEEE. The CDR3 DNA sequence: TGTGCCAGCAGCTACCGGGAGGTTTCGCCAACTAATGAAAAACTGTTTTTT. Protein sequence: CASSYREVSPTNEKLFF.

The rearrangement uses TRBV11-2 and TRBJ2-7; perhaps TRBD2 as D (5 bases). This CDR3 spans 15 amino acids. Looked up from germline, CDR1 is SGHAT and CDR2 is FQNNGV. Trimming removed 3 bases at V and 0 bases at J, with 12 bases between. This CDR3 is CASSLGGLSSYEQYF. DNA for the CDR3: TGTGCCAGCAGCTTGGGCGGGTTGAGCTCCTACGAGCAGTACTTC.

The J gene is TRBJ2-3, the V gene TRBV19, with TRBD2 matching over 10 bases. The CDR3 has 18 amino acids. The junction had 14 bases not matched to a gene; V was cut back by 4 bases and J by 4 bases. CDR1 is LNHDA, CDR2 SQIVND, per germline (reference sequence). For the CDR3, the DNA is TGTGCCAGTAGTAGGCGGCTAGCGGGAGACCGGAGGGCAGATACGCAGTATTTT. Amino acids: CASSRRLAGDRRADTQYF.

The rearrangement links TRBV2 to TRBJ1-1; no firm D call. From germline, CDR1 is SNHLY and CDR2 FYNNEI. V was clipped by 6 bases and J by 1 base, with 9 bases between them. The CDR3 consists of 13 residues. This CDR3 is CASSPNKNTEAFF. The CDR3 DNA follows: TGTGCCAGCAGCCCGAATAAGAACACTGAAGCTTTCTTT. Full variable domain (rest looked up from reference TRBV2 and TRBJ1-1): EPEVTQTPSHQVTQMGQEVILRCVPISNHLYFYWYRQILGQKVEFLVSFYNNEISEKSEIFDDQFSVERPDGSNFTLKIRSTKLEDSAMYFCASSPNKNTEAFFGQGTRLTVV.